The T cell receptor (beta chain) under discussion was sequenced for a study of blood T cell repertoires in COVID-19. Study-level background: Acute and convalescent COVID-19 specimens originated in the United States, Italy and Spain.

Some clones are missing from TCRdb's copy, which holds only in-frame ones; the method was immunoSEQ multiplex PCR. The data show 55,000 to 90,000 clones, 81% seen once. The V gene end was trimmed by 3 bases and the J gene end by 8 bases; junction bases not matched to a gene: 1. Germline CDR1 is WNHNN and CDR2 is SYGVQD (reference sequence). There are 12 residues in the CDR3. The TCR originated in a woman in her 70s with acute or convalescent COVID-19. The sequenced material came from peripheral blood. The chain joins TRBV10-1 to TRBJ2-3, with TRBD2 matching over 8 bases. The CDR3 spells CASSEREGTQYF. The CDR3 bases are TGCGCCAGCAGTGAACGGGAGGGTACGCAGTATTTT.